Following are 23 T cell receptor beta chains from one sample sequenced in a study of T cell responses to AZD1222 COVID-19 vaccine. The data were produced by immunoSEQ multiplex PCR, yet TCRdb's version contains in-frame clones alone and is incomplete. The repertoire holds 110,000 or so clones, 91% seen once, with around 7% in the top ten. The specimen was peripheral blood, collected on day 0 of AZD1222 vaccination. These receptors came from an adult in good health.

The J gene is TRBJ1-1, the V gene TRBV12-5; 8 bases line up with TRBD1. Germline V gene lookup returns CDR1 LGHNT and CDR2 FRNRAP. Losses at the gene ends were 1 base for V and 2 bases for J; bases not matched to a gene: 3. This CDR3 has 15 residues. CDR3 sequence reads: CASGLAQGGNTEAFF. The CDR3 nucleotides are TGTGCTAGTGGTTTGGCACAGGGGGGCAACACTGAAGCTTTCTTT.

The chain employs TRBV5-5 and TRBJ1-1; 8 bases map to TRBD1. This CDR3 is built from 17 residues. Trimming took 3 bases from V and 4 from J; bases not matched to a gene: 14. Per the germline V gene, CDR1 is SGHKS and CDR2 is YYEKEE (reference sequence). CDR3 coding DNA: TGTGCCAGCAGCTCCTTTCCGGACAGGGCGCTGAGCACTGAAGCTTTCTTT. Translating it yields CASSSFPDRALSTEAFF.

The chain employs TRBV5-1 and TRBJ2-7; 10 positions match TRBD1. The germline gives CDR1 SGHRS, CDR2 YFSETQ. The CDR3 is 15 amino acids. The V and J ends lost 2 bases and 5 bases, in that order; junction bases with no gene match: 7. CDR3 bases: TGCGCCAGCAGCTTTAGGACAGGGGGTGTCAACGAGCAGTACTTC. Its protein product is CASSFRTGGVNEQYF.

This clone was seen only a few times. The genes are TRBV5-1 and TRBJ1-1, with D maybe TRBD1 (5 bases). Germline CDR1 is SGHRS and CDR2 is YFSETQ. V was clipped by 2 bases and J by 10 bases, with 15 bases between them. The CDR3 contains 13 residues. CDR3 sequence: CASSFGPGDTAFF. The CDR3 coding sequence is TGCGCCAGCAGCTTTGGACCGGGGGATACAGCTTTCTTT.

This clone is a singleton in its sample. V usage is TRBV9 and J usage is TRBJ2-1; D remains unclear. CDR1 is SGDLS, CDR2 YYNGEE, per germline. The CDR3 sequence is 14 residues long. V was clipped by 4 bases and J by 8 bases, with 16 bases between them. The CDR3 DNA reads as TGTGCCAGCAGCCCCCCCGGCTTGCGCTATGAGCAGTTCTTC. Encoded protein: CASSPPGLRYEQFF. Full variable domain (outside the CDR3, taken from reference TRBV9 and TRBJ2-1): DSGVTQTPKHLITATGQRVTLRCSPRSGDLSVYWYQQSLDQGLQFLIQYYNGEERAKGNILERFSAQQFPDLHSELNLSSLELGDSALYFCASSPPGLRYEQFFGPGTRLTVL.

V gene TRBV7-8 combines with J gene TRBJ1-5; 8 nucleotides line up with TRBD1. Per the germline V gene, CDR1 is SGHVS and CDR2 is FQNEAQ. V shed 2 bases, J shed 9 bases, and the junction held 3 bases outside the gene matches. The CDR3 is made up of 13 amino acids. The CDR3: CASSLTQGVPQHF. In nucleotides, the CDR3 is TGTGCCAGCAGCTTAACACAGGGGGTGCCCCAGCATTTT.

The chain uses TRBV4-3 and TRBJ2-1, with 8 bases fitting TRBD2. Per germline, CDR1 LGHNA and CDR2 YSLEER. This CDR3 spans 15 amino acids. The ends lost 4 bases at V and 7 bases at J; junction bases unmatched: 9. This CDR3 is CASSLWPGGVNEQFF. In nucleotides, the CDR3 is TGCGCCAGCAGCCTGTGGCCCGGGGGGGTTAATGAGCAGTTCTTC.

The chain uses TRBV18 and TRBJ1-2; D is unresolved. V lost 2 bases to trimming and J lost 2 bases, with 9 bases between them. Germline V gene lookup returns CDR1 KGHSH and CDR2 LQKENI. CDR3 length: 14 amino acids. The chain's CDR3 is CASSPTGKNYGYTF. The CDR3 bases are TGTGCCAGCTCACCAACGGGAAAAAACTATGGCTACACCTTC.

This clone has just a few counts. The chain is built from TRBV18 and TRBJ1-6; D not certain. The CDR3 has 14 residues. The germline CDR1 and CDR2 sequences are KGHSH and LQKENI. V was pared by 2 bases and J by 5 bases, with 7 bases between. The CDR3 nucleotides are TGTGCCAGCTCACCAGTAGAAGATAATTCACCCCTCCACTTT. It codes for CASSPVEDNSPLHF.

J is TRBJ1-1 and V is TRBV11-2; D perhaps matches TRBD1 (6 bases). Trimming left V 5 bases short and J 5 bases short, with 12 bases between. This CDR3 has 13 amino acids. Germline CDR1 and CDR2: SGHAT and FQNNGV. CDR3 loop: CASSPDRGTEAFF. Here the CDR3 DNA reads TGTGCCAGCAGCCCGGACAGAGGTACTGAAGCTTTCTTT.

The V call is TRBV29-1, the J call TRBJ2-5, with D perhaps matching TRBD1 (5 bases). The CDR3 has 14 residues. From germline, CDR1 is SQVTM and CDR2 ANQGSEA. The V end lost 6 bases, the J end lost 5 bases, and 19 bases lay between the germline ends. The CDR3 bases are TGCAGCGTGCCCCCGGGCAGGAGACAGGAGACCCAGTACTTC. Translating gives CSVPPGRRQETQYF.

V is TRBV4-1 and J is TRBJ2-1; TRBD2 matches at 7 bases. V lost 1 base and J lost 7; bases outside the gene matches: 13. The CDR3 has 17 residues. Germline values: CDR1 MGHRA, CDR2 YSYEKL. The CDR3 region is CASSQAGGGGMGNEQFF. Written as DNA, the CDR3 is TGCGCCAGCAGCCAAGCAGGAGGCGGGGGAATGGGGAATGAGCAGTTCTTC.

CDR3 sequence (DNA): TGTGCCAGCAGTTACGGACCGGAGGGGGCGGGCACTGAAGCTTTCTTT. Amino acid sequence: CASSYGPEGAGTEAFF. V and J are TRBV6-2 or TRBV6-3 and TRBJ1-1; 7 nucleotides match TRBD1. Germline CDR1 reads MNHEY; CDR2 reads SVGEGT. The CDR3 loop spans 16 amino acids. J lost 4 bases, V lost 2 bases, and 10 bases had no gene match.

V usage is TRBV9 and J usage is TRBJ2-7; TRBD2 might be the D (6 bases). CDR3 length: 16 amino acids. The V end was cut by 1 base, the J end by 2 bases, with 16 bases between. Per the germline V gene, CDR1 is SGDLS and CDR2 is YYNGEE. The CDR3 protein is CASSVPRIPGAYEQYF. As DNA, the CDR3 is TGTGCCAGCAGCGTACCCCGCATCCCGGGAGCCTACGAGCAGTACTTC. Filled out from reference TRBV9 and TRBJ2-7, the complete variable domain reads DSGVTQTPKHLITATGQRVTLRCSPRSGDLSVYWYQQSLDQGLQFLIQYYNGEERAKGNILERFSAQQFPDLHSELNLSSLELGDSALYFCASSVPRIPGAYEQYFGPGTRLTVT.

V is TRBV20-1 and J is TRBJ2-5; D perhaps matches TRBD2 (6 bases). The CDR3 is 15 amino acids. The V end was cut by 3 bases, the J end by 4 bases, with 18 bases between. Germline loops: CDR1 DFQATT, CDR2 SNEGSKA (reference sequence). The CDR3 here is CSASRGSSDRETQYF. DNA of the CDR3: TGCAGTGCTAGTCGGGGGTCTAGCGATCGAGAGACCCAGTACTTC.

The CDR3 DNA is TGCGCCAGCAGTGAGAAAGGCGGGGGGTCGAACACCGGGGAGCTGTTTTTT. Translated, it gives CASSEKGGGSNTGELFF. The chain has TRBV10-2 and TRBJ2-2; 8 nucleotides line up with TRBD2. The CDR3 consists of 17 residues. Germline V gene data show CDR1 as WSHSY and CDR2 as SAAADI. Trimming took 2 bases from V and 0 from J; bases not matched to a gene: 5.

V usage is TRBV30 and J usage is TRBJ2-7; D is undetermined. This CDR3 has 13 amino acids. Between the trimmed V and J ends, which lost 2 bases and 0 bases, there was a span of 8 bases. Germline V CDR1 and CDR2: GTSNPN, SVGIG (reference sequence). The CDR3 nucleotides are TGTGCCTGGAGTTCACTGGTCTCCTACGAGCAGTACTTC. This translates into CAWSSLVSYEQYF.

The V gene is TRBV12-5, the J gene TRBJ1-2; D possibly corresponds to TRBD1 (5 bases). In germline, CDR1 is LGHNT, CDR2 FRNRAP. V was trimmed by 7 bases and J by 1 base, leaving 10 bases between them. The CDR3 consists of 13 residues. CDR3 bases: TGTGCTAGTGCCCCGACAGATAACTATGGCTACACCTTC. Translating gives CASAPTDNYGYTF.

This clone turned up a few times. The V and J genes are TRBV7-9 and TRBJ1-1, with D possibly TRBD1 on 5 matching bases. Germline V CDR1 and CDR2: SEHNR, FQNEAQ (reference sequence). The CDR3 sequence is 14 residues long. The V and J ends lost 4 bases and 5 bases respectively, with 14 bases between them. This chain's CDR3 is CASSSHGGSTEAFF. The DNA of the CDR3 is TGTGCCAGCAGCTCTCACGGGGGAAGTACTGAAGCTTTCTTT.

V and J are TRBV30 and TRBJ2-7, with 16 bases identical to TRBD2. Germline CDR1 and CDR2: GTSNPN and SVGIG (reference sequence). The trim removed 7 bases at V and 6 bases at J, leaving 3 bases unmatched. CDR3 length equals 13 residues. As DNA, the CDR3 is TGTGCCTTGGGACTAGCGGGAGGGAGCGAGCAGTACTTC. Protein: CALGLAGGSEQYF.

The DNA of the CDR3 is TGTGCCAGCAGCTTAGATTTTTCATTTAAGGAGCAGTACTTC. Its translation: CASSLDFSFKEQYF. The genes are TRBV11-3 and TRBJ2-7; no reliable D call. Germline lookup yields CDR1 SGHNT and CDR2 YENEEA. The CDR3 is made up of 14 amino acids. Trimming pared 0 bases from V and 7 bases from J, leaving 13 bases between. The whole variable domain, remainder taken from reference TRBV11-3 and TRBJ2-7, is EAGVVQSPRYKIIEKKQPVAFWCNPISGHNTLYWYLQNLGQGPELLIRYENEEAVDDSQLPKDRFSAERLKGVDSTLKIQPAELGDSAVYLCASSLDFSFKEQYFGPGTRLTVT.

The V and J genes are TRBV19 and TRBJ2-4; 7 bases align to TRBD1. V lost 5 bases and J lost 11; bases outside the gene matches: 9. CDR1 is LNHDA, CDR2 SQIVND, per germline (reference sequence). The CDR3 sequence is 13 residues long. In nucleotides, the CDR3 is TGTGCCAGTAGTCCCGGGGACAGCTACCTTCAGTACTTC. It codes for CASSPGDSYLQYF.

The chain joins TRBV25-1 to TRBJ2-6, with D possibly matching TRBD1 (5 bases). Germline V gene data show CDR1 as MGHDK and CDR2 as SYGVNS. Between the trimmed V and J ends, which lost 4 bases and 4 bases, there was a span of 8 bases. The CDR3 spans 14 residues. CDR3 region: CASSAGFGANVLTF. DNA for the CDR3: TGTGCCAGCAGTGCAGGGTTCGGGGCCAACGTCCTGACTTTC. Variable domain in full (rest from reference TRBV25-1 and TRBJ2-6): EADIYQTPRYLVIGTGKKITLECSQTMGHDKMYWYQQDPGMELHLIHYSYGVNSTEKGDLSSESTVSRIRTEHFPLTLESARPSHTSQYLCASSAGFGANVLTFGAGSRLTVL.